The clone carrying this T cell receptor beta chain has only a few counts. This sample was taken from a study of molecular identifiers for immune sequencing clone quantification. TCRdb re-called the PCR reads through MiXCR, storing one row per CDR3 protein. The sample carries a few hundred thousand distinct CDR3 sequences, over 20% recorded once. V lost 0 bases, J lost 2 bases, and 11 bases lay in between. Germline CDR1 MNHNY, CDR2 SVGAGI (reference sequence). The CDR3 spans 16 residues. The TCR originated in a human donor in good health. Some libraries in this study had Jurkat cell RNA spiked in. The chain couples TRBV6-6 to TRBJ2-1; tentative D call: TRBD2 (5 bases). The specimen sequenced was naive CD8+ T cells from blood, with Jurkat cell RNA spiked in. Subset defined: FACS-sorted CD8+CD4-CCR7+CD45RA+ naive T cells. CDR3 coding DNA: TGTGCCAGCAGTTACTCGCCTAGCTATCCCTACAATGAGCAGTTCTTC. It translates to CASSYSPSYPYNEQFF.